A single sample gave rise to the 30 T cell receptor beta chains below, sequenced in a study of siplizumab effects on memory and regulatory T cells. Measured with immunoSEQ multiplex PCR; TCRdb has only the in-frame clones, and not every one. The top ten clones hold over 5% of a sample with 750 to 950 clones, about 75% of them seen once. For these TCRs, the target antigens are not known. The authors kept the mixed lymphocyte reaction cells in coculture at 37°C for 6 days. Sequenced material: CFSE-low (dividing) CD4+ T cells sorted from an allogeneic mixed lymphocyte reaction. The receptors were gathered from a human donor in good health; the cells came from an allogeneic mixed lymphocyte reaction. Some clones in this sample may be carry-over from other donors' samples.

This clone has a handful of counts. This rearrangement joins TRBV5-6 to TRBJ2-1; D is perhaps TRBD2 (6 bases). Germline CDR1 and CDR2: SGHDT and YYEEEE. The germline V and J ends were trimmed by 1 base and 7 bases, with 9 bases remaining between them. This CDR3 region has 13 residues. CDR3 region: CASSLWGVNEQFF. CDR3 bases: TGTGCCAGCAGCTTGTGGGGGGTGAATGAGCAGTTCTTC.

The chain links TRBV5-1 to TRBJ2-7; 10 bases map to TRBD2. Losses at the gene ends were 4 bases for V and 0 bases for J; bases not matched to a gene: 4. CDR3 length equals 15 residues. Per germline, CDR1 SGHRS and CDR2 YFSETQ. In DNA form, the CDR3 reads TGCGCCAGCAGCCAGGGACTAGCGTTCTCCTACGAGCAGTACTTC. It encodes CASSQGLAFSYEQYF.

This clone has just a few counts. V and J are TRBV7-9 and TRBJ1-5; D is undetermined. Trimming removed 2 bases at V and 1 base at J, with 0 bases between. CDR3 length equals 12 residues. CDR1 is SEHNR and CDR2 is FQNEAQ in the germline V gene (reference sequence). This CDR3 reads CASSLSNQPQHF. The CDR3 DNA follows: TGTGCCAGCAGCTTAAGCAATCAGCCCCAGCATTTT. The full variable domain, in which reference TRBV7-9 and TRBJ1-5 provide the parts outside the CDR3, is DTGVSQNPRHKITKRGQNVTFRCDPISEHNRLYWYRQTLGQGPEFLTYFQNEAQLEKSRLLSDRFSAERPKGSFSTLEIQRTEQGDSAMYLCASSLSNQPQHFGDGTRLSIL.

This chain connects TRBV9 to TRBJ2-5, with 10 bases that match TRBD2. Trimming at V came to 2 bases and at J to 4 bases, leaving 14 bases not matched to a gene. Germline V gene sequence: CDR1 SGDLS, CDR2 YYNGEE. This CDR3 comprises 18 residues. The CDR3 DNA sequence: TGTGCCAGCAGCGTTTTGCCTAGCGGGAGTGGAGCCCCAGAGACCCAGTACTTC. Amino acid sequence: CASSVLPSGSGAPETQYF. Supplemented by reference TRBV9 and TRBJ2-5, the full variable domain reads DSGVTQTPKHLITATGQRVTLRCSPRSGDLSVYWYQQSLDQGLQFLIQYYNGEERAKGNILERFSAQQFPDLHSELNLSSLELGDSALYFCASSVLPSGSGAPETQYFGPGTRLLVL.

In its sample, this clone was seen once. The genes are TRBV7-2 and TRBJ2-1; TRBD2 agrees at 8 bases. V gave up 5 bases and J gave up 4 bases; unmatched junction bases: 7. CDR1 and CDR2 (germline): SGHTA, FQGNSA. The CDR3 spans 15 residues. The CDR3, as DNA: TGTGCCAGCAGCCCAGGTACTAGCGGTTACAATGAGCAGTTCTTC. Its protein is CASSPGTSGYNEQFF.

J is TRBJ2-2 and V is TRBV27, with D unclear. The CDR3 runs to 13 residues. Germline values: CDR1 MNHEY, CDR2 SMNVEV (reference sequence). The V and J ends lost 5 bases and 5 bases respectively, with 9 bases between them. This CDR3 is CASSRGRTGELFF. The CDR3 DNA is TGTGCCAGCAGTCGTGGACGGACCGGGGAGCTGTTTTTT.

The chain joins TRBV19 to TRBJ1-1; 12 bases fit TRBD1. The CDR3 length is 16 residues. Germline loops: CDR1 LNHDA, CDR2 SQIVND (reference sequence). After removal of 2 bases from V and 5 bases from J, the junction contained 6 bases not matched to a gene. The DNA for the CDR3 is TGTGCCAGTAGTATAATTCAGGGACAGGGGGCTACTGAAGCTTTCTTT. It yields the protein CASSIIQGQGATEAFF.

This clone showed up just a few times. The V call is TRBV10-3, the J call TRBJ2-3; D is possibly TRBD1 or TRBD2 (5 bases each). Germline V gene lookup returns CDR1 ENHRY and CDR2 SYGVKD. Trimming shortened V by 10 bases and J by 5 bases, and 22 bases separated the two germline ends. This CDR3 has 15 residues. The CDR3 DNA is TGTGCCACCAGAGGGACGCTCTTTCAAGGAGATACGCAGTATTTT. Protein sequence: CATRGTLFQGDTQYF.

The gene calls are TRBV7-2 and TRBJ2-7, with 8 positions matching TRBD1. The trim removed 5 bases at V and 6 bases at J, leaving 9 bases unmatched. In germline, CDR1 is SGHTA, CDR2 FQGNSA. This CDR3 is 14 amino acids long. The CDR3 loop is CASSPGQVIGEQYF. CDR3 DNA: TGTGCCAGCAGCCCGGGACAGGTAATAGGCGAGCAGTACTTC.

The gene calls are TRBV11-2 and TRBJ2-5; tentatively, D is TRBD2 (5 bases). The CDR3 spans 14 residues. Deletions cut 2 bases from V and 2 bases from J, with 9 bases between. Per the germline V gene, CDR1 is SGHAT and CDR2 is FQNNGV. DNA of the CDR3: TGTGCCAGCAGCTTATGGTCGGGACAAGAGACCCAGTACTTC. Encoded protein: CASSLWSGQETQYF.

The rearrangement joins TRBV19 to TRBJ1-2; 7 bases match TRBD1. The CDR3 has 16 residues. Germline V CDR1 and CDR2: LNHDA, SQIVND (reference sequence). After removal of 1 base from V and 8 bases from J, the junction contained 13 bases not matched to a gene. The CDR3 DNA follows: TGTGCCAGTAGTATAGGAATTGGACAGGAGACGTCCGGCTACACCTTC. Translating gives CASSIGIGQETSGYTF.

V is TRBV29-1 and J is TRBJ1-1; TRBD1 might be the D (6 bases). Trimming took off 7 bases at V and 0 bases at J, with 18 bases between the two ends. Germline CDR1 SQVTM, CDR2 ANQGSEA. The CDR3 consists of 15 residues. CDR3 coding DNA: TGCAGCGCGATTTGGCCAGGGGATTTGAACACTGAAGCTTTCTTT. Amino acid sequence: CSAIWPGDLNTEAFF. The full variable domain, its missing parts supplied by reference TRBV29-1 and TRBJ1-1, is SAVISQKPSRDICQRGTSLTIQCQVDSQVTMMFWYRQQPGQSLTLIATANQGSEATYESGFVIDKFPISRPNLTFSTLTVSNMSPEDSSIYLCSAIWPGDLNTEAFFGQGTRLTVV.

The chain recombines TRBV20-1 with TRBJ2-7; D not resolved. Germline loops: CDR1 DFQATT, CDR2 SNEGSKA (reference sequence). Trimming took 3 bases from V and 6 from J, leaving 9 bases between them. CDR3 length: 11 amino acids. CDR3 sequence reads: CSASHLAEQYF. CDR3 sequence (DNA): TGCAGTGCTAGTCATCTCGCCGAGCAGTACTTC.

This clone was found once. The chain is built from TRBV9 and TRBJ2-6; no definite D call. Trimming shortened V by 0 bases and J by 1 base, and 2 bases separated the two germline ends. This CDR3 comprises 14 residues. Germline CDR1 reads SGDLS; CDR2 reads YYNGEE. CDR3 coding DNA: TGTGCCAGCAGCGTAGTTTCTGGGGCCAACGTCCTGACTTTC. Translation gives CASSVVSGANVLTF.

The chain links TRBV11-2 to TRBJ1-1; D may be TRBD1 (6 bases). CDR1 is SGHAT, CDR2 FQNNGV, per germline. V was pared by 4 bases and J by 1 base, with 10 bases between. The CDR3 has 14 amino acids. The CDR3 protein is CASSSRTANTEAFF. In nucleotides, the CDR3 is TGTGCCAGCAGCTCACGGACAGCGAACACTGAAGCTTTCTTT.

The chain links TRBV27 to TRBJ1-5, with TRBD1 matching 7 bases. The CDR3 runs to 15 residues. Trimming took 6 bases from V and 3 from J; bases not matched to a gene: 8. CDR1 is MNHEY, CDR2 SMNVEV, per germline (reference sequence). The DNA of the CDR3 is TGTGCCAGCAGCCACCCCGGGACAGACAATCAGCCCCAGCATTTT. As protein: CASSHPGTDNQPQHF.

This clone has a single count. CDR3 sequence reads: CASSLSPGTGNSGNTIYF. For the CDR3, the DNA is TGTGCCAGCAGTTTATCCCCCGGGACAGGGAACTCTGGAAACACCATATATTTT. The J gene is TRBJ1-3, the V gene TRBV28; 9 bases are shared with TRBD1. The CDR3 spans 18 residues. Trimming took 1 base from V and 0 from J; bases not matched to a gene: 7. The germline V gene encodes CDR1 MDHEN and CDR2 SYDVKM.

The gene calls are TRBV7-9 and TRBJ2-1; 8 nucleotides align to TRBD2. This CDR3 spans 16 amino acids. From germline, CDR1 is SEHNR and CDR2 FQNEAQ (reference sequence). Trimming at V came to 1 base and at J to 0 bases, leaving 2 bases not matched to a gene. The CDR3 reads CASSLGSGSSYNEQFF. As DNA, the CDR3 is TGTGCCAGCAGCTTAGGGAGCGGGAGCTCCTACAATGAGCAGTTCTTC.

The DNA for the CDR3 is TGTGCCAGCAGCCAGACTAGTCTTCCCTACGAGCAGTACTTC. Its translation is CASSQTSLPYEQYF. The chain recombines TRBV14 with TRBJ2-7, with a tentative D call TRBD2 (6 bases). V lost 3 bases to trimming and J lost 2 bases, with 11 bases between them. CDR1 SGHDN and CDR2 FVKESK come from the germline V gene. The CDR3 length is 14 residues.

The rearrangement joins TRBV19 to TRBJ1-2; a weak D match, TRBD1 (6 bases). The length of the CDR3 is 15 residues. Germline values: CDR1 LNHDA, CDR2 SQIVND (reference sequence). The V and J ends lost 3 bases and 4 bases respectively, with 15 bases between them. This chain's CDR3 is CASSIPRGLIYGYTF. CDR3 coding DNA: TGTGCCAGTAGTATCCCCAGGGGACTCATCTATGGCTACACCTTC.

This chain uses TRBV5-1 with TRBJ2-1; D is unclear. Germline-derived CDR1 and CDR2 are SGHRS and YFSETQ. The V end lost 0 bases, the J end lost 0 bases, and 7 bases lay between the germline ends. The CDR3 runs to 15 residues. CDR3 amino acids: CASSLGGSSYNEQFF. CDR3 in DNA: TGCGCCAGCAGCTTGGGTGGCTCCTCCTACAATGAGCAGTTCTTC. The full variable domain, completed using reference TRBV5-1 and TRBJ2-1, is KAGVTQTPRYLIKTRGQQVTLSCSPISGHRSVSWYQQTPGQGLQFLFEYFSETQRNKGNFPGRFSGRQFSNSRSEMNVSTLELGDSALYLCASSLGGSSYNEQFFGPGTRLTVL.

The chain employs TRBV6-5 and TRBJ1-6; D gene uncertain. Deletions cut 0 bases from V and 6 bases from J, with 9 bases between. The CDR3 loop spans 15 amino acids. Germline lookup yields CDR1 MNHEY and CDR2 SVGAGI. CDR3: CASSYSYGFNSPLHF. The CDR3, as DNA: TGTGCCAGCAGTTACTCTTACGGGTTTAATTCACCCCTCCACTTT.

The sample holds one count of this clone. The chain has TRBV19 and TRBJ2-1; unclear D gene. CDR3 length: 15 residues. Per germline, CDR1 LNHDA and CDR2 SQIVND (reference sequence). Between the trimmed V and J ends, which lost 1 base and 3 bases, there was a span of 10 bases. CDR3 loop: CASSIAGSYYNEQFF. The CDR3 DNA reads TGTGCCAGTAGTATAGCCGGGTCCTACTACAATGAGCAGTTCTTC.

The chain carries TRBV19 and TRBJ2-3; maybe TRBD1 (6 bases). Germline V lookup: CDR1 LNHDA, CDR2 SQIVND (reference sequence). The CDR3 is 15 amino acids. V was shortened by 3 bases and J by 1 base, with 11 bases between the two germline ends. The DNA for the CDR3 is TGTGCCAGTAGTATCCGACAGGAGCGCACAGATACGCAGTATTTT. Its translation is CASSIRQERTDTQYF.

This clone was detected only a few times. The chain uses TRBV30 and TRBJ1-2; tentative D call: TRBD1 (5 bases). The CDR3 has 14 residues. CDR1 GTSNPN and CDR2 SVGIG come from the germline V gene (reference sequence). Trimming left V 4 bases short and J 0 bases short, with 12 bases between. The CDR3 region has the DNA TGTGCCTGGACGGGACCCCCGACTAACTATGGCTACACCTTC. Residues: CAWTGPPTNYGYTF.

CDR3 loop: CASSLQTSGRAGEQFF. CDR3 nucleotides: TGTGCCAGCAGCCTTCAGACTAGCGGGAGGGCCGGTGAGCAGTTCTTC. V is TRBV7-6 and J is TRBJ2-1; 14 nucleotides match TRBD2. Germline-derived CDR1 and CDR2 are SGHVS and FNYEAQ. V dropped 5 bases and J dropped 9; count of bases not matched to a gene: 9. This CDR3 contains 16 residues.

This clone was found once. The CDR3 DNA reads TGTGCCAGCATGGAAAGGGGTAGTACTGAAGCTTTCTTT. This sequence encodes CASMERGSTEAFF. This sequence joins TRBV6-1 and TRBJ1-1; perhaps TRBD1 as D (5 bases). The germline gives CDR1 MNHNS, CDR2 SASEGT. V gave up 7 bases and J gave up 5 bases, with 14 bases separating them. The CDR3 spans 13 residues.

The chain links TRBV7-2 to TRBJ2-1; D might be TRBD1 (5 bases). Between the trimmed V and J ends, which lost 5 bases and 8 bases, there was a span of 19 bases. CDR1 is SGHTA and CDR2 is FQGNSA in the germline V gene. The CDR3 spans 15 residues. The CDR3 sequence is CASSVRKWGWDEQFF. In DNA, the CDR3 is TGTGCCAGCAGCGTCCGGAAGTGGGGCTGGGATGAGCAGTTCTTC.

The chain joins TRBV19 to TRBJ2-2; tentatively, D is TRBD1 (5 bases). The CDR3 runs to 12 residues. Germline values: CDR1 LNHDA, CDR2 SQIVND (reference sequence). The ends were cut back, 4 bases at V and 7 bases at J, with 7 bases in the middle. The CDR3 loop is CASSRRGGELFF. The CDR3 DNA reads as TGTGCCAGTAGTAGAAGGGGCGGGGAGCTGTTTTTT.

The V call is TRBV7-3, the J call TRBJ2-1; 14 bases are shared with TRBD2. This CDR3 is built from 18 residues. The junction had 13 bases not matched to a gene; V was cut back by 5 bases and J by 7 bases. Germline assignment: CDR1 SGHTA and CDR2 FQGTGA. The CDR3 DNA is TGTGCCAGCAGCCCACGAGGGACTAGCGGGAGAATAGTAAATGAGCAGTTCTTC. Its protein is CASSPRGTSGRIVNEQFF.